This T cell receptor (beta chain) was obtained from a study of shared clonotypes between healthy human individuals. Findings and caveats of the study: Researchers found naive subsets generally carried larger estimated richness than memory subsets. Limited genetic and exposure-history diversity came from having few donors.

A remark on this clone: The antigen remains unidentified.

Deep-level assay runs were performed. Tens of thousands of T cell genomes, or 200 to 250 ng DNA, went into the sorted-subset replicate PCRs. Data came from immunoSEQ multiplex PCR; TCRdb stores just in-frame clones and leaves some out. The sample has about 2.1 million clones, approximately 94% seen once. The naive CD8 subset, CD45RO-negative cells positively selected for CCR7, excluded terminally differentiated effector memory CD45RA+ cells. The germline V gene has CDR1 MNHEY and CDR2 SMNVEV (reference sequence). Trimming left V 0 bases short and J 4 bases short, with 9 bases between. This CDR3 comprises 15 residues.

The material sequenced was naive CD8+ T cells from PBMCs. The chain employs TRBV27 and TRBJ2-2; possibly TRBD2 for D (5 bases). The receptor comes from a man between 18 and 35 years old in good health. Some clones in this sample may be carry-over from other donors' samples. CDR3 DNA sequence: TGTGCCAGCAGTTTATCCCGGGCGGGCACCGGGGAGCTGTTTTTT. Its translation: CASSLSRAGTGELFF.